Listed here are 26 T cell receptor beta chains from one sample, sequenced in a study of Graves' ophthalmopathy and Graves' hyperthyroidism. TCR beta CDR3 amplification used RNA transcripts. HTBI-primed RT-PCR formed the first round, and a multiplex PCR formed the second. Using its own MiXCR run on the multiplex PCR reads, TCRdb lists one record per CDR3 protein. The sample lists about 620,000 distinct CDR3 sequences, 20% to 25% occurring once. Sequenced: peripheral blood. Receptor source: a woman aged 18-29 years with stable Graves' hyperthyroidism. Some clones in this sample may be carry-over from other donors' samples.

V gene TRBV12-3 or TRBV12-4 combines with J gene TRBJ1-1; D is undetermined. Trimming took off 5 bases at V and 6 bases at J, with 16 bases between the two ends. The CDR3 is 14 residues long. The CDR3 region is CASSPETFTAEAFF. In DNA, the CDR3 is TGTGCCAGCAGTCCCGAGACCTTTACCGCTGAAGCTTTCTTT.

This clonotype was recorded many times. This chain connects TRBV6-5 to TRBJ1-2; D perhaps matches TRBD1 (5 bases). Trimming shortened V by 7 bases and J by 4 bases, and 13 bases separated the two germline ends. CDR3 length: 13 amino acids. The germline CDR1 and CDR2 sequences are MNHEY and SVGAGI. This CDR3 is CASILRAGYGYTF. For the CDR3, the DNA is TGTGCCAGCATCCTCAGGGCAGGCTATGGCTACACCTTC.

This clonotype was detected ten times or more. This chain connects TRBV20-1 to TRBJ1-2, with a tentative D call TRBD1 (6 bases). V was shortened by 3 bases and J by 0 bases, with 20 bases between the two germline ends. There are 17 residues in the CDR3. The germline V gene has CDR1 DFQATT and CDR2 SNEGSKA (reference sequence). The CDR3: CSASLSRGFGANYGYTF. The CDR3, as DNA: TGCAGTGCTAGTCTGAGCAGGGGTTTTGGGGCTAACTATGGCTACACCTTC.

This clonotype appeared many times. This CDR3 is CASSPQGGILNTIYF. The CDR3, as DNA: TGTGCCAGCAGTCCCCAGGGGGGAATATTGAACACCATATATTTT. V and J are TRBV12-3 or TRBV12-4 and TRBJ1-3, with 7 bases lining up with TRBD1. Losses at the gene ends were 5 bases for V and 7 bases for J; bases not matched to a gene: 11. The CDR3 contains 15 residues.

V gene TRBV5-5 combines with J gene TRBJ2-2; TRBD1 might be the D (6 bases). The CDR3 is made up of 14 amino acids. Germline V gene data show CDR1 as SGHKS and CDR2 as YYEKEE (reference sequence). The ends were cut back, 6 bases at V and 3 bases at J, with 12 bases in the middle. The CDR3 DNA reads as TGTGCCAGCACCATGACAGGCGACACCGGGGAGCTGTTTTTT. This codes for CASTMTGDTGELFF.

This clonotype was counted a few times. This chain joins TRBV5-1 and TRBJ2-5, with D hard to call. CDR1 SGHRS and CDR2 YFSETQ come from the germline V gene. The V end lost 0 bases, the J end lost 4 bases, and 22 bases lay between the germline ends. The CDR3 is 18 amino acids. The CDR3 loop reads CASSLGSWQLIKVETQYF. CDR3 nucleotide sequence: TGCGCCAGCAGCTTGGGTTCGTGGCAGCTCATCAAAGTAGAGACCCAGTACTTC.

Only a few counts were recorded for this clonotype. This chain connects TRBV18 to TRBJ1-1; TRBD1 is a possible D gene (6 bases). The germline V gene has CDR1 KGHSH and CDR2 LQKENI. V was cut by 3 bases and J by 1 base, with 9 bases left in between. The CDR3 is 14 residues long. CDR3 sequence: CASSPATGNTEAFF. DNA for the CDR3: TGTGCCAGCTCACCCGCGACAGGGAACACTGAAGCTTTCTTT.

This clonotype was counted many times. The chain has TRBV28 and TRBJ1-2; 8 bases agree with TRBD1. Germline V gene lookup returns CDR1 MDHEN and CDR2 SYDVKM. This CDR3 spans 14 amino acids. V dropped 6 bases and J dropped 5; count of bases not matched to a gene: 8. The CDR3 region has the DNA TGTGCCAGCAGGGACAGGGAGGCAGGGTATGGCTACACCTTC. Translation: CASRDREAGYGYTF.

This clonotype was counted many times. The rearrangement joins TRBV6-2 or TRBV6-3 to TRBJ2-2; D unresolved. The CDR3 is 14 amino acids. From germline, CDR1 is MNHEY and CDR2 SVGEGT. Trimming stripped 11 bases from V and 5 bases from J, with 18 bases between. The CDR3 DNA sequence: TGTGCCGGGCGGTCTACGGTGGAGACCGGGGAGCTGTTTTTT. Translating gives CAGRSTVETGELFF.

This clonotype was picked up many times. V and J are TRBV30 and TRBJ1-1; possibly TRBD1 for D (6 bases). The CDR3 is 15 amino acids. Trimming took 0 bases from V and 6 from J, leaving 17 bases between them. Germline V gene sequence: CDR1 GTSNPN, CDR2 SVGIG (reference sequence). The DNA of the CDR3 is TGTGCCTGGAGTGTACCTCAGGGGTGGGAACCTGAAGCTTTCTTT. Protein product: CAWSVPQGWEPEAFF.

This clonotype was recorded a few times. The chain recombines TRBV12-5 with TRBJ1-1; no reliable D call. The V end was cut by 6 bases, the J end by 8 bases, with 13 bases between. Germline V lookup: CDR1 LGHNT, CDR2 FRNRAP. The CDR3 sequence is 12 residues long. The CDR3 protein is CASGRDGYEAFF. In DNA, the CDR3 is TGTGCTAGTGGACGCGACGGATACGAAGCTTTCTTT.

This sequence joins TRBV28 and TRBJ1-1; no firm D call. Between the trimmed V and J ends, which lost 3 bases and 0 bases, there was a span of 11 bases. This CDR3 is 15 amino acids long. Germline-derived CDR1 and CDR2 are MDHEN and SYDVKM. As DNA, the CDR3 is TGTGCCAGCAGTTTGGGCGTACTCGTGAACACTGAAGCTTTCTTT. Translating it yields CASSLGVLVNTEAFF.

This clonotype was seen repeatedly, ten times or more. V usage is TRBV20-1 and J usage is TRBJ2-5; D perhaps matches TRBD2 (5 bases). V was trimmed by 3 bases and J by 5 bases, leaving 19 bases between them. This CDR3 is built from 15 residues. Germline values: CDR1 DFQATT, CDR2 SNEGSKA (reference sequence). The DNA for the CDR3 is TGCAGTGCTAGCCGCATACTAGTGGGAATCGAGACCCAGTACTTC. Amino acids: CSASRILVGIETQYF.

This clonotype was detected once. The chain uses TRBV12-3 or TRBV12-4 and TRBJ2-7; no reliable D call. V was clipped by 8 bases and J by 3 bases, with 11 bases between them. The CDR3 length is 12 residues. The CDR3 protein is CASLSVRYEQYF. The CDR3 bases are TGTGCCAGCCTTTCGGTCCGCTACGAGCAGTACTTC.

This clonotype was seen many times. V usage is TRBV19 and J usage is TRBJ1-1, with a weak D call TRBD1 (5 bases). Trimming removed 8 bases from V and 4 bases from J, with 14 bases in between. The germline V gene has CDR1 LNHDA and CDR2 SQIVND (reference sequence). This CDR3 is 13 amino acids long. The CDR3 sequence is CASQGVFGTEAFF. CDR3 sequence (DNA): TGTGCCAGTCAAGGGGTGTTCGGCACTGAAGCTTTCTTT.

This rearrangement joins TRBV5-4 to TRBJ2-5; D is unclear. Trimming took 4 bases from V and 5 from J, leaving 12 bases between them. Germline loops: CDR1 SGHNT, CDR2 YYREEE (reference sequence). The length of the CDR3 is 13 residues. CDR3 region: CASSPEPRETQYF. The CDR3 DNA is TGTGCCAGCAGCCCGGAACCGCGGGAGACCCAGTACTTC.

Ten or more counts support this clonotype. This sequence joins TRBV10-3 and TRBJ2-7, with TRBD1 matching over 10 bases. The CDR3 totals 14 residues. CDR1 is ENHRY and CDR2 is SYGVKD in the germline V gene. The J segment lost 1 base and the V segment lost 9 bases, leaving 6 bases of the junction unmatched. CDR3 loop: CAIGEGQGSYEQYF. In DNA form, the CDR3 reads TGTGCCATTGGGGAGGGACAGGGGTCCTACGAGCAGTACTTC.

This clonotype has at least ten counts. The chain carries TRBV12-3 or TRBV12-4 and TRBJ2-5, with D tentatively TRBD1 (8 bases). V lost 6 bases to trimming and J lost 0 bases, with 14 bases between them. The CDR3 is made up of 15 amino acids. The CDR3 here is CASRPQGGNQETQYF. For the CDR3, the DNA is TGTGCCAGCAGACCACAGGGGGGGAACCAAGAGACCCAGTACTTC.

This clonotype occurred many times. The chain links TRBV30 to TRBJ2-7, with D perhaps TRBD1 or TRBD2 (5 bases each). Germline V CDR1 and CDR2: GTSNPN, SVGIG (reference sequence). V gave up 3 bases and J gave up 3 bases, with 15 bases separating them. This CDR3 contains 14 residues. The CDR3 sequence is CAWRGEQGNYEQYF. The DNA for the CDR3 is TGTGCCTGGAGGGGGGAGCAGGGAAACTACGAGCAGTACTTC.

This clonotype came up many times. V and J are TRBV12-3 or TRBV12-4 and TRBJ2-5; a weak D match, TRBD2 (6 bases). Between the trimmed V and J ends, which lost 6 bases and 5 bases, there was a span of 13 bases. The length of the CDR3 is 13 residues. CDR3: CASSLGGTETQYF. The CDR3 DNA sequence: TGTGCCAGCAGCTTGGGGGGAACCGAGACCCAGTACTTC.

This clonotype was observed at least ten times. The genes are TRBV7-2 and TRBJ2-2; maybe TRBD1 (6 bases). The V gene lost 5 bases and the J gene lost 8 bases, with 15 bases spanning the gap. The CDR3 loop spans 14 amino acids. In germline, CDR1 is SGHTA, CDR2 FQGNSA. CDR3 nucleotide sequence: TGTGCCAGCAGCGAACAGGGATGGCGGGGGGAGCTGTTTTTT. Translating it yields CASSEQGWRGELFF.

This clonotype has at least ten counts. This chain uses TRBV6-1 with TRBJ1-1; maybe TRBD1 (6 bases). The CDR3 runs to 13 residues. Germline V lookup: CDR1 MNHNS, CDR2 SASEGT. Trimming shortened V by 4 bases and J by 3 bases, and 9 bases separated the two germline ends. The CDR3 nucleotides read TGTGCCAGCAGTGTCAGGGGTGACACTGAAGCTTTCTTT. Translated, it gives CASSVRGDTEAFF.

J is TRBJ2-2 and V is TRBV11-2; maybe TRBD2 (5 bases). The CDR3 extends over 13 amino acids. CDR1 is SGHAT, CDR2 FQNNGV, per germline. Trimming removed 5 bases from V and 7 bases from J, with 11 bases in between. CDR3 residues: CASSTLAIGELFF. The CDR3 nucleotides read TGTGCCAGCAGCACCCTAGCAATCGGGGAGCTGTTTTTT.

The chain links TRBV4-1 to TRBJ1-1; D is ambiguous. This CDR3 has 15 residues. V was trimmed by 2 bases and J by 2 bases, leaving 12 bases between them. Germline-derived CDR1 and CDR2 are MGHRA and YSYEKL. The CDR3 DNA reads TGCGCCAGCAGCCAAATACCGGGAGCCAACACTGAAGCTTTCTTT. Its protein is CASSQIPGANTEAFF.

This clonotype was counted ten times or more. The chain has TRBV6-2 or TRBV6-3 and TRBJ1-5; D not resolved. Trimming took 8 bases from V and 4 from J, leaving 15 bases between them. Germline V lookup: CDR1 MNHEY, CDR2 SVGEGT. This CDR3 comprises 14 residues. The chain's CDR3 is CASSTYRENQPQHF. The DNA for the CDR3 is TGTGCCAGCTCAACATACCGGGAGAATCAGCCCCAGCATTTT.

Regarding this clonotype: Being one base from a much bigger clone, this may be a read error. The DNA of the CDR3 is TGTGCCAGCACCGTCGGTGCATCCGGGCTAGCCAAAAACATTAAGTACTTC. Its protein is CASTVGASGLAKNIKYF. The rearrangement links TRBV5-6 to TRBJ2-4; TRBD2 might be the D (5 bases). CDR3 length: 17 residues. Per the germline V gene, CDR1 is SGHDT and CDR2 is YYEEEE.